The entry that follows covers one T cell receptor (beta chain) sequence. Its target is unknown. The data were obtained in a study of cytomegalovirus exposure and HLA in healthy donors. Whole-study findings and limits: An Asian-associated ancestry cluster reportedly showed fewer N-insertions than the approximately 700-donor mean in a later analysis. TCR beta V segments were, for the most part, productive about 87% or about 30% of the time in an earlier analysis. TCR beta chains numbering 164 were designated cytomegalovirus-associated. Presence/absence results assume similar sequencing depth per donor, which may not hold.

This CDR3 region has 13 residues. Per germline, CDR1 GTSNPN and CDR2 SVGIG (reference sequence). V was pared by 0 bases and J by 6 bases, with 10 bases between. PCR amplification relied on 60 Vbeta primers (plus 13 Jbeta primers). Assay: immunoSEQ multiplex PCR; the TCRdb copy retains only in-frame clones and omits some. The sample lists 95,000 to 110,000 clones, 74% seen once, with 11% to 15% in the top ten. The sequence was collected from a woman between 40 and 50 years old in good health and CMV-seropositive. Sequencing was done on a sample of PBMCs. The gene calls are TRBV30 and TRBJ2-3, with D perhaps matching TRBD2 (5 bases). CDR3: CAWSVGIADTQYF. CDR3 sequence (DNA): TGTGCCTGGAGTGTCGGGATAGCGGATACGCAGTATTTT.